The 21 T cell receptor beta chains below all came from one sample that was sequenced in a study of T cell responses to AZD1222 COVID-19 vaccine. Method: immunoSEQ multiplex PCR; TCRdb's copy keeps in-frame clones and lacks some. There are approximately 270,000 clones in the sample; almost 95% occur only once, and 0.5% to 0.65% lies in the top ten. Specimen: peripheral blood, collected 28 days after the second AZD1222 dose. The receptors come from an adult who received the AZD1222 COVID-19 vaccine.

The chain carries TRBV27 and TRBJ2-7, with TRBD1 identical over 9 bases. Unmatched junction bases numbered 5, after V lost 10 bases and J lost 1 base. The CDR3 totals 13 residues. The germline CDR1 and CDR2 sequences are MNHEY and SMNVEV (reference sequence). The CDR3 spells CATKTGGSYEQYF. Here the CDR3 DNA reads TGTGCCACCAAGACAGGGGGGTCCTACGAGCAGTACTTC.

The CDR3 reads CASYRDQVNTEAFF. CDR3 sequence (DNA): TGTGCCAGTTATAGGGACCAGGTGAACACTGAAGCTTTCTTT. The chain recombines TRBV19 with TRBJ1-1; tentatively, D is TRBD1 (5 bases). Per the germline V gene, CDR1 is LNHDA and CDR2 is SQIVND (reference sequence). CDR3 length: 14 residues. With 8 bases removed from V and 0 bases from J, the gap between germline ends came to 13 bases.

The chain employs TRBV5-8 and TRBJ1-1, with D hard to call. Per the germline V gene, CDR1 is SGHTS and CDR2 is YDEGEE. The V gene lost 7 bases and the J gene lost 1 base, with 11 bases spanning the gap. The CDR3 totals 13 residues. CDR3 amino acids: CASLGIGNTEAFF. Written as DNA, the CDR3 is TGTGCCAGCCTCGGGATCGGGAACACTGAAGCTTTCTTT.

In this sample, this clone turned up a few times. The chain couples TRBV7-3 to TRBJ2-3; 7 bases agree with TRBD2. The trim removed 2 bases at V and 7 bases at J, leaving 6 bases unmatched. CDR3 length: 14 amino acids. CDR1 SGHTA and CDR2 FQGTGA come from the germline V gene. CDR3 in amino acids: CASSLLSGGNTQYF. CDR3 nucleotide sequence: TGTGCCAGCAGCTTACTCTCGGGGGGTAATACGCAGTATTTT. Based on the CDR3 plus reference TRBV7-3 and TRBJ2-3, the full variable domain is GAGVSQTPSNKVTEKGKYVELRCDPISGHTALYWYRQSLGQGPEFLIYFQGTGAADDSGLPNDRFFAVRPEGSVSTLKIQRTERGDSAVYLCASSLLSGGNTQYFGPGTRLTVL.

The genes are TRBV10-2 and TRBJ1-2; TRBD1 aligns across 11 bases. The CDR3 totals 14 residues. Germline values: CDR1 WSHSY, CDR2 SAAADI. V lost 6 bases, J lost 5 bases, and 5 bases stayed unmatched. The CDR3 DNA reads as TGCGCCAGCAGCCCCGGGACAGGGGGATATGGCTACACCTTC. Encoded protein: CASSPGTGGYGYTF.

The chain combines TRBV10-2 with TRBJ1-2; D is uncertain. Deletions cut 3 bases from V and 6 bases from J, with 17 bases between. Per germline, CDR1 WSHSY and CDR2 SAAADI. The CDR3 is 15 amino acids. The CDR3 coding sequence is TGCGCCAGCAGTGAATGGAAAGCTCCCTTTGATGGCTACACCTTC. This gives the protein CASSEWKAPFDGYTF.

This chain links TRBV5-1 with TRBJ2-7, with D possibly being TRBD2 (6 bases). The CDR3 spans 16 residues. The V gene lost 1 base and the J gene lost 3 bases, with 17 bases spanning the gap. Germline V gene lookup returns CDR1 SGHRS and CDR2 YFSETQ. In nucleotides, the CDR3 is TGCGCCAGCAGCTTGTTGCCTAGCGTGGGCCTCTACGAGCAGTACTTC. Amino acid sequence: CASSLLPSVGLYEQYF.

The rearrangement joins TRBV6-5 to TRBJ1-4, with D maybe TRBD1 (6 bases). The CDR3 is 13 amino acids. The germline V and J ends were trimmed by 10 bases and 6 bases, with 15 bases remaining between them. Germline CDR1 and CDR2: MNHEY and SVGAGI. CDR3 residues: CATGTPGHEKLFF. The CDR3 DNA reads TGTGCCACAGGGACACCCGGTCATGAAAAACTGTTTTTT.

The chain has TRBV5-8 and TRBJ2-5; 8 bases line up with TRBD1. Germline V gene lookup returns CDR1 SGHTS and CDR2 YDEGEE. The ends lost 3 bases at V and 4 bases at J; junction bases unmatched: 2. The CDR3 is 13 residues long. CDR3 nucleotide sequence: TGTGCCAGCAGCTCTCAGGGGGCAGAGACCCAGTACTTC. It codes for CASSSQGAETQYF. The complete variable domain, with remaining parts taken from reference TRBV5-8 and TRBJ2-5, reads EAGVTQSPTHLIKTRGQQATLRCSPISGHTSVYWYQQALGLGLQFLLWYDEGEERNRGNFPPRFSGRQFPNYSSELNVNALELEDSALYLCASSSQGAETQYFGPGTRLLVL.

The V and J genes are TRBV28 and TRBJ1-5; no clear D. The germline V gene encodes CDR1 MDHEN and CDR2 SYDVKM. CDR3 length: 15 amino acids. V lost 3 bases to trimming and J lost 0 bases, with 9 bases between them. The CDR3 loop is CASSFSLRSNQPQHF. Written as DNA, the CDR3 is TGTGCCAGCAGTTTTTCACTCCGTAGCAATCAGCCCCAGCATTTT.

This chain connects TRBV7-2 to TRBJ2-3, with a weak D call TRBD2 (6 bases). CDR1 and CDR2 from the germline V gene are SGHTA and FQGNSA. The CDR3 has 14 amino acids. Trimming cost V 8 bases and J 4 bases, with 16 bases left between them. The CDR3 reads CASQSGRWADTQYF. The CDR3 DNA sequence: TGTGCCAGCCAAAGCGGGCGTTGGGCAGATACGCAGTATTTT. Supplemented by reference TRBV7-2 and TRBJ2-3, the full variable domain reads GAGVSQSPSNKVTEKGKDVELRCDPISGHTALYWYRQSLGQGLEFLIYFQGNSAPDKSGLPSDRFSAERTGGSVSTLTIQRTQQEDSAVYLCASQSGRWADTQYFGPGTRLTVL.

The chain combines TRBV7-9 with TRBJ1-5; D unresolved. V dropped 5 bases and J dropped 4 bases, with 6 bases sitting between them. Looked up from germline, CDR1 is SEHNR and CDR2 is FQNEAQ (reference sequence). The CDR3 totals 12 residues. CDR3 in amino acids: CASSPDNQPQHF. The CDR3 DNA follows: TGTGCCAGCAGCCCTGATAATCAGCCCCAGCATTTT.

The rearrangement joins TRBV2 to TRBJ1-1; 9 bases are shared with TRBD1. The J segment lost 2 bases and the V segment lost 5 bases, leaving 9 bases of the junction unmatched. Germline CDR1 and CDR2: SNHLY and FYNNEI. CDR3 length: 16 residues. CDR3 DNA sequence: TGTGCCAGCAGTCCACAGGGGGCGAAGGTCAACACTGAAGCTTTCTTT. Translating gives CASSPQGAKVNTEAFF. The variable domain in full, completed from reference TRBV2 and TRBJ1-1, reads EPEVTQTPSHQVTQMGQEVILRCVPISNHLYFYWYRQILGQKVEFLVSFYNNEISEKSEIFDDQFSVERPDGSNFTLKIRSTKLEDSAMYFCASSPQGAKVNTEAFFGQGTRLTVV.

This chain connects TRBV15 to TRBJ2-1; 15 bases fit TRBD2. The CDR3 totals 18 residues. V lost 1 base to trimming and J lost 9 bases; unmatched junction nucleotides: 10. The germline V gene has CDR1 LNHNV and CDR2 YYDKDF (reference sequence). The chain's CDR3 is CATSRAYPGLAGGSEQFF. CDR3 DNA sequence: TGTGCCACCAGCAGAGCCTATCCGGGACTAGCGGGGGGCTCTGAGCAGTTCTTC.

This clone came up once. This chain uses TRBV5-6 with TRBJ2-1; the D is unclear. The CDR3 extends over 13 amino acids. Deletions cut 0 bases from V and 4 bases from J, with 5 bases between. Germline V gene data show CDR1 as SGHDT and CDR2 as YYEEEE. The CDR3 sequence: CASSLARYNEQFF. Here the CDR3 DNA reads TGTGCCAGCAGCTTGGCTAGGTACAATGAGCAGTTCTTC.

The rearrangement links TRBV7-9 to TRBJ2-1; 7 bases are a match to TRBD1. Trimming took 7 bases from V and 2 from J; bases not matched to a gene: 5. The CDR3 loop spans 14 amino acids. CDR1 and CDR2 (germline): SEHNR, FQNEAQ (reference sequence). The CDR3 DNA is TGTGCCAGCACAGGGGGTGCTACCTACAATGAGCAGTTCTTC. Protein sequence: CASTGGATYNEQFF.

V usage is TRBV15 and J usage is TRBJ1-2; D unresolved. Germline assignment: CDR1 LNHNV and CDR2 YYDKDF (reference sequence). V lost 0 bases to trimming and J lost 8 bases, with 13 bases between them. This CDR3 spans 14 amino acids. As DNA, the CDR3 is TGTGCCACCAGCAGAGATCCCAAGGGTTCCGGCTACACCTTC. Translating it yields CATSRDPKGSGYTF.

This sequence joins TRBV19 and TRBJ1-2, with 9 nucleotides matching TRBD1. This CDR3 has 15 residues. J was trimmed by 4 bases and V by 7 bases; bases with no gene match: 10. Germline V gene sequence: CDR1 LNHDA, CDR2 SQIVND (reference sequence). The CDR3: CASTIGQGPPYGYTF. DNA of the CDR3: TGTGCCAGTACAATCGGACAGGGGCCTCCCTATGGCTACACCTTC. The whole variable domain, remainder taken from reference TRBV19 and TRBJ1-2, is DGGITQSPKYLFRKEGQNVTLSCEQNLNHDAMYWYRQDPGQGLRLIYYSQIVNDFQKGDIAEGYSVSREKKESFPLTVTSAQKNPTAFYLCASTIGQGPPYGYTFGSGTRLTVV.

The chain couples TRBV30 to TRBJ1-2, with D perhaps matching TRBD1 (5 bases). Germline V gene data show CDR1 as GTSNPN and CDR2 as SVGIG (reference sequence). The CDR3 runs to 11 residues. V was shortened by 4 bases and J by 3 bases, with 6 bases between the two germline ends. The CDR3 is CAWTQDYGYTF. CDR3 bases: TGTGCCTGGACACAGGACTATGGCTACACCTTC.

The chain couples TRBV6-5 to TRBJ2-1, with 9 positions matching TRBD1. The CDR3 runs 14 residues. CDR1 is MNHEY and CDR2 is SVGAGI in the germline V gene. V dropped 8 bases and J dropped 10; count of bases not matched to a gene: 12. The CDR3, as DNA: TGTGCCAGCGGAGGGGGACAGGGAGCGGGCGAGCAGTTCTTC. This translates into CASGGGQGAGEQFF.

The genes are TRBV5-1 and TRBJ1-1; 8 bases agree with TRBD1. Germline V CDR1 and CDR2: SGHRS, YFSETQ. After removal of 7 bases from V and 10 bases from J, the junction contained 12 bases not matched to a gene. The length of the CDR3 is 13 residues. This chain's CDR3 is CASGPTGAFGAFF. The CDR3 nucleotides read TGCGCCAGCGGACCGACAGGGGCGTTCGGAGCTTTCTTT.